A single sample is the source of the 21 T cell receptor beta chains below, sequenced in a study of cytomegalovirus exposure and HLA in healthy donors. The PCR contained 60 Vbeta and 13 Jbeta primers. The method was immunoSEQ multiplex PCR; TCRdb's version includes in-frame clones alone and lacks a portion of them. Found here are over 150,000 clones, more than 60% of them singletons; the top ten hold about 1.5%. The specimen sequenced was PBMCs. The receptor set was obtained from a woman aged 25-40 years in good health and CMV-seropositive.

The V and J genes are TRBV27 and TRBJ1-4, with 12 bases lining up with TRBD1. After removal of 7 bases from V and 7 bases from J, the junction contained 19 bases not matched to a gene. The CDR3 contains 19 residues. Germline V gene data show CDR1 as MNHEY and CDR2 as SMNVEV (reference sequence). CDR3 sequence: CASIRPRGTGGEESEKLFF. For the CDR3, the DNA is TGTGCCAGCATCCGGCCGAGGGGGACAGGGGGCGAGGAGAGTGAAAAACTGTTTTTT.

V usage is TRBV6-1 and J usage is TRBJ1-5; D is ambiguous. The CDR3 consists of 16 residues. Trimming took 1 base from V and 3 from J, leaving 13 bases between them. Looked up from germline, CDR1 is MNHNS and CDR2 is SASEGT. The CDR3 is CASSEGSNIDNQPQHF. CDR3 coding DNA: TGTGCCAGCAGTGAAGGGTCTAATATCGACAATCAGCCCCAGCATTTT.

The CDR3 loop reads CASSQRGNYNEQFF. In DNA, the CDR3 is TGTGCCAGCAGTCAGAGGGGGAACTACAATGAGCAGTTCTTC. The rearrangement uses TRBV7-2 and TRBJ2-1; TRBD1 might be the D (6 bases). Germline V gives CDR1 SGHTA, CDR2 FQGNSA. V dropped 6 bases and J dropped 3 bases, with 12 bases sitting between them. The CDR3 covers 14 residues. Based on the CDR3 plus reference TRBV7-2 and TRBJ2-1, the full variable domain is GAGVSQSPSNKVTEKGKDVELRCDPISGHTALYWYRQSLGQGLEFLIYFQGNSAPDKSGLPSDRFSAERTGGSVSTLTIQRTQQEDSAVYLCASSQRGNYNEQFFGPGTRLTVL.

The V and J genes are TRBV11-2 and TRBJ2-5, with TRBD2 identical over 13 bases. CDR1 is SGHAT and CDR2 is FQNNGV in the germline V gene. This CDR3 contains 16 residues. V lost 5 bases, J lost 5 bases, and 8 bases stayed unmatched. The CDR3 DNA is TGTGCCAGCAGCCTCACTAGCGGGAGGGCCGGGGAGACCCAGTACTTC. Residues: CASSLTSGRAGETQYF.

This chain links TRBV2 with TRBJ2-3; 7 bases align to TRBD2. Germline V gene lookup returns CDR1 SNHLY and CDR2 FYNNEI. Unmatched junction bases numbered 5, after V lost 4 bases and J lost 1 base. CDR3 length: 15 residues. CDR3 region: CASSARESRTDTQYF. The CDR3 coding sequence is TGTGCCAGCAGTGCGCGGGAGTCCCGCACAGATACGCAGTATTTT. The entire variable domain, with the rest obtained from reference TRBV2 and TRBJ2-3, is as follows: EPEVTQTPSHQVTQMGQEVILRCVPISNHLYFYWYRQILGQKVEFLVSFYNNEISEKSEIFDDQFSVERPDGSNFTLKIRSTKLEDSAMYFCASSARESRTDTQYFGPGTRLTVL.

This chain connects TRBV4-3 to TRBJ1-5; D is uncertain. The V gene lost 0 bases and the J gene lost 6 bases, with 6 bases spanning the gap. Germline CDR1 is LGHNA and CDR2 is YSLEER. This CDR3 is built from 13 residues. The CDR3 loop is CASSQEISQPQHF. CDR3 sequence (DNA): TGCGCCAGCAGCCAAGAGATCAGTCAGCCCCAGCATTTT.

A note on this clone: Because the CDR3's place on the DNA is in doubt, the DNA is left out and the CDR3 is given as listed by TCRdb. The chain couples TRBV21-1 to TRBJ2-1; no DNA check was done on the table's D call, TRBD1. TRBV21-1 is noted as a pseudogene. The CDR3 is 18 residues long, counting both termini. CDR3 residues: CASSVGQGSFNCYNEQFF.

The rearrangement links TRBV9 to TRBJ2-7; 7 nucleotides match TRBD1. Trimming removed 4 bases from V and 0 bases from J; junction bases left unmatched: 4. CDR1 SGDLS and CDR2 YYNGEE come from the germline V gene. This CDR3 has 14 residues. CDR3 amino acids: CASSPGTASYEQYF. DNA of the CDR3: TGTGCCAGCAGCCCAGGGACAGCCTCCTACGAGCAGTACTTC.

In its sample, this clone was seen a few times. The genes are TRBV30 and TRBJ2-1; no reliable D call. Germline assignment: CDR1 GTSNPN and CDR2 SVGIG (reference sequence). V lost 0 bases, J lost 3 bases, and 15 bases lay in between. The CDR3 is 16 amino acids. The CDR3 region has the DNA TGTGCCTGGAGTGTACTTGAGGTTCGAAACTACAATGAGCAGTTCTTC. This codes for CAWSVLEVRNYNEQFF. The whole variable domain, remainder taken from reference TRBV30 and TRBJ2-1, is SQTIHQWPATLVQPVGSPLSLECTVEGTSNPNLYWYRQAAGRGLQLLFYSVGIGQISSEVPQNLSASRPQDRQFILSSKKLLLSDSGFYLCAWSVLEVRNYNEQFFGPGTRLTVL.

The V and J genes are TRBV11-3 and TRBJ2-5; 9 nucleotides line up with TRBD2. The CDR3 has 14 amino acids. Germline CDR1 and CDR2: SGHNT and YENEEA. J gave up 3 bases and V 1 base, and 0 bases lay outside the gene matches. CDR3 bases: TGTGCCAGCAGCTTAGGACTAGCGGAAGAGACCCAGTACTTC. This encodes CASSLGLAEETQYF.

This sequence joins TRBV9 and TRBJ2-7; 9 bases agree with TRBD2. The CDR3 totals 14 residues. From germline, CDR1 is SGDLS and CDR2 YYNGEE. The trim removed 0 bases at V and 11 bases at J, leaving 9 bases unmatched. CDR3 sequence (DNA): TGTGCCAGCAGCGTAGAGGGTAGCGGGAGCCCCGAGTACTTC. Protein product: CASSVEGSGSPEYF.

The V and J genes are TRBV5-6 and TRBJ2-2; 15 nucleotides align to TRBD2. V lost 4 bases and J lost 4; bases outside the gene matches: 5. The CDR3 loop spans 17 amino acids. Germline V gene data show CDR1 as SGHDT and CDR2 as YYEEEE. In DNA form, the CDR3 reads TGTGCCAGCAGCGGGGGACTAGCGGGAGGCGGCACCGGGGAGCTGTTTTTT. Residues: CASSGGLAGGGTGELFF.

This clone was counted between two and nine times. The chain carries TRBV25-1 and TRBJ1-3, with D unclear. The CDR3 is 13 amino acids. V was clipped by 5 bases and J by 0 bases, with 5 bases between them. Germline V gene sequence: CDR1 MGHDK, CDR2 SYGVNS. Here the CDR3 reads CASSLSSGNTIYF. The DNA of the CDR3 is TGTGCCAGCAGTCTGAGCTCTGGAAACACCATATATTTT. Full variable domain (remainder filled in from reference TRBV25-1 and TRBJ1-3): EADIYQTPRYLVIGTGKKITLECSQTMGHDKMYWYQQDPGMELHLIHYSYGVNSTEKGDLSSESTVSRIRTEHFPLTLESARPSHTSQYLCASSLSSGNTIYFGEGSWLTVV.

The chain is built from TRBV2 and TRBJ2-1, with TRBD1 identical over 9 bases. The CDR3 spans 15 residues. Germline V gene lookup returns CDR1 SNHLY and CDR2 FYNNEI. Trimming cost V 6 bases and J 1 base; bases outside gene matches: 4. In DNA form, the CDR3 reads TGTGCCAGCAGACACAGGGGGCTGTCCTACAATGAGCAGTTCTTC. It translates to CASRHRGLSYNEQFF.

The chain links TRBV27 to TRBJ1-4; D may be TRBD1 (6 bases). CDR1 MNHEY and CDR2 SMNVEV come from the germline V gene (reference sequence). V was shortened by 9 bases and J by 2 bases, with 22 bases between the two germline ends. This CDR3 is 17 amino acids long. CDR3 coding DNA: TGTGCCAGAATAACAGGGAGGGCCTGGGGGACTAATGAAAAACTGTTTTTT. Translation gives CARITGRAWGTNEKLFF. Variable domain in full (rest from reference TRBV27 and TRBJ1-4): EAQVTQNPRYLITVTGKKLTVTCSQNMNHEYMSWYRQDPGLGLRQIYYSMNVEVTDKGDVPEGYKVSRKEKRNFPLILESPSPNQTSLYFCARITGRAWGTNEKLFFGSGTQLSVL.

The chain is built from TRBV9 and TRBJ2-7, with D perhaps TRBD2 (6 bases). CDR3 length: 15 amino acids. Germline CDR1 and CDR2: SGDLS and YYNGEE. With 3 bases removed from V and 0 bases from J, the gap between germline ends came to 13 bases. CDR3 sequence (DNA): TGTGCCAGCAGCGAGCAGGACGGGAGCTCCTACGAGCAGTACTTC. It yields the protein CASSEQDGSSYEQYF.

The chain recombines TRBV7-3 with TRBJ2-2; TRBD2 aligns across 12 bases. Germline V gene data show CDR1 as SGHTA and CDR2 as FQGTGA. The ends lost 1 base at V and 5 bases at J; junction bases unmatched: 11. The CDR3 contains 19 residues. DNA of the CDR3: TGTGCCAGCAGCTTAAGGGGACCCTCTAGCGGGAGGGCGACCGGGGAGCTGTTTTTT. Residues: CASSLRGPSSGRATGELFF.

In DNA, the CDR3 is TGTGCCAGGCAGTGTCTGGGGCAATCCCCCAAGCGGGAGAGCGGCAACGAGCAGTACTTC. It is translated as CARQCLGQSPKRESGNEQYF. The chain links TRBV19 to TRBJ2-7; 8 nucleotides match TRBD2. Per germline, CDR1 LNHDA and CDR2 SQIVND (reference sequence). The V and J ends lost 9 bases and 5 bases, in that order; junction bases with no gene match: 30. CDR3 size: 20 residues.

The chain carries TRBV6-1 and TRBJ2-7; 12 nucleotides line up with TRBD1. The CDR3 extends over 15 amino acids. V trimming: 5 bases; J trimming: 4 bases; junction bases outside the gene matches: 6. CDR1 is MNHNS and CDR2 is SASEGT in the germline V gene. The DNA for the CDR3 is TGTGCCAGCAGTCCGCAGGGACAGGGGGCTTACGAGCAGTACTTC. Translated, it gives CASSPQGQGAYEQYF.

This clone was seen more than once but under ten times. This chain uses TRBV5-5 with TRBJ2-3; a weak D match, TRBD1 (6 bases). CDR3 length equals 18 residues. Germline lookup yields CDR1 SGHKS and CDR2 YYEKEE (reference sequence). Deletions cut 4 bases from V and 1 base from J, with 22 bases between. CDR3 DNA sequence: TGTGCCAGCAGCAAAACCTTGCCAGGGGTATCTGGCACAGATACGCAGTATTTT. It translates to CASSKTLPGVSGTDTQYF.

The V and J genes are TRBV7-8 and TRBJ1-3; D ambiguous. The CDR3 sequence is 12 residues long. The V gene's germline CDR1 is SGHVS and CDR2 FQNEAQ. V dropped 6 bases and J dropped 4 bases, with 7 bases sitting between them. CDR3 nucleotide sequence: TGTGCCAGCAGTCCCTTCGGAAACACCATATATTTT. Residues: CASSPFGNTIYF.